A selection of T cell receptor beta chains follows, all from one sample in a study of T cell responses to AZD1222 COVID-19 vaccine. Only in-frame clones appear in the TCRdb table, and some are missing; sequencing was by immunoSEQ multiplex PCR. The table lists fewer than 120,000 clones, approximately 94% of them singletons. Sequences were derived from peripheral blood, sampled 28 days after the second AZD1222 dose. The receptor source for this set is an adult who received the AZD1222 COVID-19 vaccine. CDR3s include the opening cysteine and the closing phenylalanine or tryptophan. D genes are given only for firm matches.

d_call j_call v_call cdr3_aa cdr3_nt
TRBD1 TRBJ1-3 TRBV4-2 CASSQGQGPLSGNTIYF TGTGCCAGCAGCCAAGGACAGGGGCCCCTCTCTGGAAACACCATATATTTT
- TRBJ2-5 TRBV5-4 CASSHHSYQETQYF TGTGCCAGCAGCCACCACAGCTACCAAGAGACCCAGTACTTC
TRBD2 TRBJ2-7 TRBV4-2 CASSQHTSGRYEQYF TGTGCCAGCAGCCAACATACTAGCGGGAGGTACGAGCAGTACTTC
TRBD1 TRBJ1-2 TRBV9 CASSPTGGDYGYTF TGTGCCAGCAGTCCCACAGGGGGCGACTATGGCTACACCTTC
TRBD2 TRBJ2-1 TRBV19 CASSIAGGAYNEQFF TGTGCCAGTAGTATAGCGGGAGGGGCCTACAATGAGCAGTTCTTC
- TRBJ1-1 TRBV27 CASSFLQNTEAFF TGTGCCAGCAGTTTTCTGCAGAACACTGAAGCTTTCTTT
- TRBJ1-3 TRBV6-1 CASSEAPGSGNTIYF TGTGCCAGCAGTGAAGCGCCAGGCAGTGGAAACACCATATATTTT
- TRBJ1-2 TRBV19 CASSSQVHYGYTF TGTGCCAGTAGTTCACAGGTTCACTATGGCTACACCTTC
- TRBJ1-1 TRBV20-1 CSASTPLGVDEAFF TGCAGTGCTAGTACCCCCTTGGGGGTGGATGAAGCTTTCTTT
- TRBJ2-7 TRBV27 CATGPQGFYEQYF TGTGCCACCGGACCCCAGGGATTCTACGAGCAGTACTTC
- TRBJ1-2 TRBV7-9 CASSLSYGGYTF TGTGCCAGCAGCTTGTCTTATGGAGGCTACACCTTC
- TRBJ2-7 TRBV6-1 CASSELDYEQYF TGTGCCAGCAGTGAGCTGGACTACGAGCAGTACTTC
TRBD2 TRBJ2-7 TRBV19 CASSLSGNSYEQYF TGTGCCAGTAGCCTTAGCGGGAACTCCTACGAGCAGTACTTC
TRBD2 TRBJ2-5 TRBV7-7 CASSLVGGNQETQYF TGTGCCAGCAGCTTAGTGGGGGGGAACCAAGAGACCCAGTACTTC
TRBD2 TRBJ2-3 TRBV6-4 CASSDSGLAGGPGSTDTQYF TGTGCCAGCAGTGACTCGGGGCTAGCGGGAGGGCCTGGCAGCACAGATACGCAGTATTTT
- TRBJ1-5 TRBV12-3/TRBV12-4 CASSSRYDQPQHF TGTGCCAGCAGTTCCCGGTACGATCAGCCCCAGCATTTT